The 10 T cell receptor beta chains given below trace back to one sample, sequenced in a study of T cells after yellow fever vaccination (dated 2019 in TCRdb). This specimen's treatment or condition label, per the study, means: live attenuated yellow fever vaccine strain. Library preparation was by 5' RACE. Sequenced using an Illumina HiSeq 2500. TCRdb applied fastp at Q25 and MiXCR to the public reads, then kept only in-frame beta chains. Each entry is one CDR3 protein sequence, shown with its most common DNA and genes. For this sample the table gives under 400,000 distinct CDR3 sequences, of which under 14% were detected only once. The biggest ten clones account for 18% of the sample. This sample comprised PBMCs, obtained on the day of the first yellow fever vaccination. Receptor source: a man between 18 and 29 years old who received the YFV17D yellow fever vaccine.

In its sample, this clonotype was seen a few times. CDR3 bases: TGTGCCAGCTCCTGGACAGGTCTCATGAACACTGAAGCTTTCTTT. Translation gives CASSWTGLMNTEAFF. V and J are TRBV7-9 and TRBJ1-1; TRBD1 matches at 7 bases. This CDR3 spans 15 amino acids. V shed 8 bases and J 0 bases; nucleotides not matched to a gene: 9. Germline CDR1 is SEHNR and CDR2 is FQNEAQ (reference sequence).

The V call is TRBV5-4, the J call TRBJ2-7, with D perhaps matching TRBD1 (6 bases). This CDR3 has 14 amino acids. Germline V gene data show CDR1 as SGHNT and CDR2 as YYREEE (reference sequence). Trimming removed 2 bases from V and 1 base from J, with 10 bases in between. The CDR3 loop is CASSLTGTSYEQYV. CDR3 nucleotide sequence: TGTGCCAGCAGCTTAACCGGGACATCCTACGAGCAGTACGTC.

This rearrangement joins TRBV7-2 to TRBJ2-3; D is perhaps TRBD1 or TRBD2 (5 bases each). V gave up 4 bases and J gave up 1 base, with 9 bases separating them. Germline V lookup: CDR1 SGHTA, CDR2 FQGNSA. CDR3 size: 14 residues. For the CDR3, the DNA is TGTGCCAGCAGCTCCACGGGGCGCACAGATACGCAGTATTTT. Amino acid sequence: CASSSTGRTDTQYF.

This clonotype occurred a few times. J is TRBJ1-3 and V is TRBV27, with D unclear. Germline lookup yields CDR1 MNHEY and CDR2 SMNVEV (reference sequence). Trimming took off 6 bases at V and 4 bases at J, with 13 bases between the two ends. The CDR3 totals 14 residues. The CDR3 here is CASSRVGGGNTIYF. In nucleotides, the CDR3 is TGTGCCAGCAGCAGAGTTGGAGGAGGAAACACCATATATTTT.

This clonotype was detected only a few times. The J gene is TRBJ1-5, the V gene TRBV4-1; tentative D call: TRBD1 (5 bases). V lost 1 base and J 6 bases, leaving 10 bases between the germline ends. The CDR3 consists of 14 residues. Germline values: CDR1 MGHRA, CDR2 YSYEKL. CDR3 protein: CASSQAQGPQPQHF. The DNA of the CDR3 is TGCGCCAGCAGCCAAGCGCAGGGCCCTCAGCCCCAGCATTTT.

This rearrangement joins TRBV4-3 to TRBJ2-1; D remains unclear. The CDR3 loop spans 13 amino acids. Germline assignment: CDR1 LGHNA and CDR2 YSLEER. The V end lost 2 bases, the J end lost 6 bases, and 8 bases lay between the germline ends. This CDR3 is CASSQFRPNEQFF. The CDR3 nucleotides are TGCGCCAGCAGCCAATTCCGGCCCAATGAGCAGTTCTTC.

In the case of this clonotype: Germline and junction disagree at one end, which may indicate a read error. This chain connects TRBV12-3 or TRBV12-4 to TRBJ1-4; no clear D. This CDR3 region has 14 residues. This CDR3 is CASSLDGTGEELFF. The CDR3 DNA sequence: TGTGCCAGCAGTTTGGACGGAACGGGTGAAGAACTGTTTTTT.

This clonotype was found a few times. The rearrangement links TRBV4-2 to TRBJ2-1; TRBD2 aligns across 7 bases. The CDR3 has 17 amino acids. Per the germline V gene, CDR1 is LGHNA and CDR2 is YNFKEQ. Trimming took 0 bases from V and 0 from J; bases not matched to a gene: 5. For the CDR3, the DNA is TGTGCCAGCAGCCAAGAACCAGCGGGGAGCTCCTACAATGAGCAGTTCTTC. As protein: CASSQEPAGSSYNEQFF.

This sequence joins TRBV10-3 and TRBJ2-3; unclear D gene. Germline assignment: CDR1 ENHRY and CDR2 SYGVKD. With 6 bases removed from V and 0 bases from J, the gap between germline ends came to 16 bases. This CDR3 contains 16 residues. CDR3 sequence reads: CAIRGSRTASTDTQYF. CDR3 DNA sequence: TGTGCCATCAGGGGCTCGCGGACCGCTAGCACAGATACGCAGTATTTT.

The V and J genes are TRBV5-1 and TRBJ2-5; 10 positions agree with TRBD1. Germline CDR1 SGHRS, CDR2 YFSETQ. The junction had 6 bases not matched to a gene; V was cut back by 3 bases and J by 4 bases. There are 15 residues in the CDR3. CDR3 sequence: CASSSRQGASETQYF. The CDR3 coding sequence is TGCGCCAGCAGCTCCAGACAGGGGGCGTCAGAGACCCAGTACTTC.